The source of this T cell receptor (beta chain) is a study of T cell responses to AZD1222 COVID-19 vaccine. Some clones are missing from TCRdb's copy, which holds only in-frame ones; the method was immunoSEQ multiplex PCR. The table has about 72,000 clones, about 89% seen once; the top ten hold roughly 28%. Germline V CDR1 and CDR2: SGHDN, FVKESK. Unmatched junction bases numbered 13, after V lost 5 bases and J lost 0 bases. The CDR3 loop spans 20 amino acids. The chain has TRBV14 and TRBJ2-4; 13 bases fit TRBD2. The source is an adult who received the AZD1222 COVID-19 vaccine. The sample here was peripheral blood, taken 28 days after the second AZD1222 dose. This chain's CDR3 is CASSSGLAGDFGRAKNIQYF. The DNA for the CDR3 is TGTGCCAGCAGCTCAGGACTAGCGGGAGATTTTGGGCGAGCCAAAAACATTCAGTACTTC.